Following are 17 T cell receptor beta chains from one sample sequenced in a study of CD8+ T cells in alopecia areata. Isolated RNA was reverse transcribed into cDNA used as the sequencing template. The data were produced by immunoSEQ multiplex PCR, yet TCRdb's version contains in-frame clones alone and is incomplete. The top ten clones hold roughly 25% of a sample with more than 130,000 clones, roughly 82% of them seen once. As to treatment: oral pan-JAK inhibitor, 5-10 mg twice daily. Sequences were derived from CD8+ T cells sorted from blood, sampled at week 4, from a patient treated with tofacitinib. The receptors come from a human donor with alopecia areata.

The CDR3 is CATSRPGGRSTDTQYF. CDR3 nucleotides: TGTGCCACCAGCAGGCCGGGGGGCCGAAGCACAGATACGCAGTATTTT. V usage is TRBV15 and J usage is TRBJ2-3; a possible D gene is TRBD2 (7 bases). The CDR3 is 16 amino acids. V lost 3 bases, J lost 0 bases, and 13 bases lay in between. CDR1 LNHNV and CDR2 YYDKDF come from the germline V gene (reference sequence). The full variable domain, completed using reference TRBV15 and TRBJ2-3, is DAMVIQNPRYQVTQFGKPVTLSCSQTLNHNVMYWYQQKSSQAPKLLFHYYDKDFNNEADTPDNFQSRRPNTSFCFLDIRSPGLGDTAMYLCATSRPGGRSTDTQYFGPGTRLTVL.

The J gene is TRBJ2-7, the V gene TRBV5-6; TRBD1 might be the D (5 bases). The CDR3 is 14 residues long. CDR1 and CDR2 from the germline V gene are SGHDT and YYEEEE. V gave up 0 bases and J gave up 4 bases, with 11 bases separating them. CDR3 bases: TGTGCCAGCAGCTTGGGCTCAGGGCTATACGAGCAGTACTTC. It encodes CASSLGSGLYEQYF.

V usage is TRBV2 and J usage is TRBJ2-3, with a tentative D call TRBD1 (6 bases). The CDR3 totals 17 residues. The V end was cut by 0 bases, the J end by 6 bases, with 19 bases between. Per the germline V gene, CDR1 is SNHLY and CDR2 is FYNNEI. DNA for the CDR3: TGTGCCAGCAGTGAAGCGCGGAGGACAGCGTATCGGGATACGCAGTATTTT. Its protein is CASSEARRTAYRDTQYF.

This sequence joins TRBV29-1 and TRBJ2-7; 8 bases line up with TRBD1. The CDR3 length is 16 residues. Germline CDR1 and CDR2: SQVTM and ANQGSEA. Germline trimming cut 1 base from V and 2 bases from J; bases unmatched to any gene: 10. CDR3 amino acids: CSVEGGTGMPPYEQYF. The CDR3 DNA follows: TGCAGCGTTGAAGGAGGGACAGGAATGCCCCCCTACGAGCAGTACTTC.

The V gene is TRBV9, the J gene TRBJ2-5; 14 bases line up with TRBD2. Germline V gene sequence: CDR1 SGDLS, CDR2 YYNGEE. The CDR3 contains 15 residues. The junction had 3 bases not matched to a gene; V was cut back by 3 bases and J by 5 bases. CDR3 sequence (DNA): TGTGCCAGCAGCGATGGGACTAGCGGGGGTGAGACCCAGTACTTC. Protein sequence: CASSDGTSGGETQYF.

This chain uses TRBV6-6 with TRBJ2-1; 10 bases map to TRBD2. V trimming: 10 bases; J trimming: 3 bases; junction bases outside the gene matches: 6. CDR1 is MNHNY, CDR2 SVGAGI, per germline (reference sequence). The length of the CDR3 is 14 residues. Here the CDR3 reads CATKSSGGYNEQFF. CDR3 DNA: TGTGCCACCAAGTCTAGCGGGGGCTACAATGAGCAGTTCTTC.

V and J are TRBV18 and TRBJ2-1; D is uncertain. The CDR3 spans 11 residues. Trimming pared 2 bases from V and 7 bases from J, leaving 3 bases between. Germline assignment: CDR1 KGHSH and CDR2 LQKENI. The CDR3 protein is CASSPTNEQFF. In nucleotides, the CDR3 is TGTGCCAGCTCACCAACGAATGAGCAGTTCTTC. The full variable domain, completed using reference TRBV18 and TRBJ2-1, is NAGVMQNPRHLVRRRGQEARLRCSPMKGHSHVYWYRQLPEEGLKFMVYLQKENIIDESGMPKERFSAEFPKEGPSILRIQQVVRGDSAAYFCASSPTNEQFFGPGTRLTVL.

This chain uses TRBV7-3 with TRBJ2-5; unclear D gene. The J call could be wrong; TRBJ2-7 is a better fit for the DNA end. Germline CDR1 is SGHTA and CDR2 is FQGTGA. The CDR3 spans 17 residues. This chain's CDR3 is CASSSRVVNLSSYEQYF. CDR3 DNA: TGTGCCAGCAGCTCACGGGTAGTGAATCTCAGCTCCTACGAGCAGTACTTC.

The chain recombines TRBV14 with TRBJ2-5, with TRBD2 as a possible D gene (5 bases). Germline CDR1 and CDR2: SGHDN and FVKESK. The V and J ends lost 1 base and 0 bases respectively, with 9 bases between them. The CDR3 consists of 15 residues. The CDR3 is CASSQGETNQETQYF. Here the CDR3 DNA reads TGTGCCAGCAGCCAAGGGGAGACGAACCAAGAGACCCAGTACTTC.

The rearrangement joins TRBV2 to TRBJ2-1; 13 nucleotides match TRBD2. The CDR3 is made up of 15 amino acids. The J segment lost 7 bases and the V segment lost 8 bases, leaving 8 bases of the junction unmatched. CDR1 is SNHLY, CDR2 FYNNEI, per germline. The CDR3: CASGAGTSGANEQFF. DNA for the CDR3: TGTGCCAGCGGCGCCGGGACTAGCGGGGCTAATGAGCAGTTCTTC.

This chain joins TRBV6-5 and TRBJ2-1; a weak D match, TRBD2 (7 bases). Germline V gives CDR1 MNHEY, CDR2 SVGAGI. This CDR3 is 14 amino acids long. The V end was cut by 6 bases, the J end by 4 bases, with 13 bases between. Written as DNA, the CDR3 is TGTGCCAGCAGCCACGGGGGGCCTTACAATGAGCAGTTCTTC. It translates to CASSHGGPYNEQFF.

The chain uses TRBV5-4 and TRBJ2-3, with D perhaps matching TRBD2 (6 bases). CDR3 length: 14 residues. Trimming stripped 0 bases from V and 4 bases from J, with 9 bases between. Germline V lookup: CDR1 SGHNT, CDR2 YYREEE (reference sequence). The CDR3 DNA is TGTGCCAGCAGCTTGGAAGCGGGTGCAGATACGCAGTATTTT. Translated, it gives CASSLEAGADTQYF.

The genes are TRBV11-2 and TRBJ2-1, with D possibly being TRBD2 (5 bases). With 3 bases removed from V and 7 bases from J, the gap between germline ends came to 10 bases. The CDR3 loop spans 13 amino acids. CDR1 and CDR2 from the germline V gene are SGHAT and FQNNGV. For the CDR3, the DNA is TGTGCCAGCAGCTTGGAGGATTGGAATGAGCAGTTCTTC. It yields the protein CASSLEDWNEQFF.

The sample holds one count of this clone. This chain uses TRBV4-1 with TRBJ1-5; a possible D gene is TRBD1 (5 bases). The CDR3 loop spans 17 amino acids. Germline CDR1 is MGHRA and CDR2 is YSYEKL. The V end lost 0 bases, the J end lost 4 bases, and 16 bases lay between the germline ends. CDR3 nucleotide sequence: TGCGCCAGCAGCCAAGAGGCGTCAGCGGGGGGAAATCAGCCCCAGCATTTT. Protein product: CASSQEASAGGNQPQHF.

This clone was seen a single time. The chain employs TRBV21-1 and TRBJ1-2. TRBV21-1 is assigned pseudogene status. The CDR3 totals 15 residues. CDR3 loop: CASSKWGRQNYGYTF. For the CDR3, the DNA is TGTGCCAGCAGCAAATGGGGACGGCAAAACTATGGCTACACCTTC.

As regards this clone: Other DNA sequences in the same sample also yield this CDR3. This chain links TRBV7-9 with TRBJ2-7; D gene uncertain. The CDR3 contains 12 residues. Trimming cost V 1 base and J 1 base, with 2 bases left between them. CDR1 and CDR2 from the germline V gene are SEHNR and FQNEAQ (reference sequence). CDR3 in DNA: TGTGCCAGCAGCTTAGGTTCCTACGAGCAGTACTTC. Its translation is CASSLGSYEQYF.

The chain is built from TRBV5-6 and TRBJ2-7; 7 nucleotides agree with TRBD1. This CDR3 region has 13 residues. With 0 bases clipped from V and 6 bases from J, the junction kept 3 bases outside the gene matches. CDR1 and CDR2 from the germline V gene are SGHDT and YYEEEE. The CDR3 DNA reads as TGTGCCAGCAGCTTGGAGGGGGCCGTCGAGCAGTACTTC. Protein product: CASSLEGAVEQYF.